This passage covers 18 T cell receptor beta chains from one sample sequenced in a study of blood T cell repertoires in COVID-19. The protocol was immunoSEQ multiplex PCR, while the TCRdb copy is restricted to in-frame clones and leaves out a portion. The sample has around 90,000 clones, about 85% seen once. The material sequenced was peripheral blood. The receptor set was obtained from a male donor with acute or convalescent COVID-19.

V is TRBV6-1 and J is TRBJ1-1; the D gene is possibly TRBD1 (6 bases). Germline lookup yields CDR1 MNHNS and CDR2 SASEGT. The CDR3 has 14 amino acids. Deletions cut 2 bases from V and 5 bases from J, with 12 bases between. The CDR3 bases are TGTGCCAGCAGTGAATTCACCAGGGGTACTGAAGCTTTCTTT. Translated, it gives CASSEFTRGTEAFF.

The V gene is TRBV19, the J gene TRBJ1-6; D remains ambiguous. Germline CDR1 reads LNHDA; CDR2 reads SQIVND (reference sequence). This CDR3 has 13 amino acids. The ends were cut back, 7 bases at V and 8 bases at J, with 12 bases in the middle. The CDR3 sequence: CASNGGRDSPLHF. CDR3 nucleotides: TGTGCCAGTAATGGAGGCAGAGATTCACCCCTCCACTTT.

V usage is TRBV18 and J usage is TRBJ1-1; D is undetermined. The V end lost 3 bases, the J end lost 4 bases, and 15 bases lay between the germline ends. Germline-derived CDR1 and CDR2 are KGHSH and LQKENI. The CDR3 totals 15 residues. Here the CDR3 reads CASSPPRRQPTEAFF. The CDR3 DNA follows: TGTGCCAGCTCACCCCCCCGGCGGCAGCCCACTGAAGCTTTCTTT.

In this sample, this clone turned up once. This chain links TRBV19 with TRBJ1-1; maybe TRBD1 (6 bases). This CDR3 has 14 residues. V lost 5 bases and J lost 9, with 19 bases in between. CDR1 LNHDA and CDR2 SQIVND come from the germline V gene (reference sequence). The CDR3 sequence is CASSLRTAEEKAFF. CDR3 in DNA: TGTGCCAGTAGTCTCCGGACAGCGGAGGAGAAAGCTTTCTTT.

CDR3 sequence (DNA): TGTGCCAGCAGACCGCAGGGGGCCGGGCATGGCTACACCTTC. Translation gives CASRPQGAGHGYTF. This chain connects TRBV6-5 to TRBJ1-2; TRBD1 matches 8 bases. This CDR3 comprises 14 residues. V lost 6 bases and J lost 6; bases outside the gene matches: 9. Germline V CDR1 and CDR2: MNHEY, SVGAGI.

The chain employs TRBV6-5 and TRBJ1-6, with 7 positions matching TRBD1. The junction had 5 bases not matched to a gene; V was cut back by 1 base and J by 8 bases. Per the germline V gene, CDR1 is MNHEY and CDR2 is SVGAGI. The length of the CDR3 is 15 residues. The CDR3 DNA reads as TGTGCCAGCAGTTACTTCCAGGGGGATTATTCACCCCTCCACTTT. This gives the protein CASSYFQGDYSPLHF.

The CDR3 protein is CASTMGQANEKLFF. Here the CDR3 DNA reads TGTGCCAGCACCATGGGACAAGCTAATGAAAAACTGTTTTTT. This chain joins TRBV5-8 and TRBJ1-4; a weak D match, TRBD1 (6 bases). This CDR3 is built from 14 residues. Deletions cut 6 bases from V and 3 bases from J, with 12 bases between. Germline V lookup: CDR1 SGHTS, CDR2 YDEGEE.

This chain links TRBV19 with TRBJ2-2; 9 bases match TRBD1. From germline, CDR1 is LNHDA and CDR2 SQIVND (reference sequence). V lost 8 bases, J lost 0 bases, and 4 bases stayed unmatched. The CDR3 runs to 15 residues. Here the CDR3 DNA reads TGTGCCAGTCAAACAGGGGGCTCGAACACCGGGGAGCTGTTTTTT. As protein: CASQTGGSNTGELFF.

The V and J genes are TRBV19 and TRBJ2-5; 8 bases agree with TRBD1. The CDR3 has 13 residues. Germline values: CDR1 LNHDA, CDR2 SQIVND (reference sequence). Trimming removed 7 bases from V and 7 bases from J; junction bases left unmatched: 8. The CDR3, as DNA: TGTGCCAGTACCCTAGGGGGGACAGGGACCCAGTACTTC. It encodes CASTLGGTGTQYF.

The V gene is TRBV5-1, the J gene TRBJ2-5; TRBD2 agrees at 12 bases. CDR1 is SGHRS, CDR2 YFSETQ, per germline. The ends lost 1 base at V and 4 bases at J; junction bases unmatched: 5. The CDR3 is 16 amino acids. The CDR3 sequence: CASSLLPSGGVETQYF. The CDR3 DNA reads TGCGCCAGCAGCTTGTTGCCTAGCGGGGGGGTAGAGACCCAGTACTTC.

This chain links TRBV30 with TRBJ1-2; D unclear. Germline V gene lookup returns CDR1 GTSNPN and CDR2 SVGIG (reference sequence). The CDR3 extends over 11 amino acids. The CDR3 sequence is CGASSSYGYTF. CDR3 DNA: TGTGGGGCCTCTTCCTCCTATGGCTACACCTTC.

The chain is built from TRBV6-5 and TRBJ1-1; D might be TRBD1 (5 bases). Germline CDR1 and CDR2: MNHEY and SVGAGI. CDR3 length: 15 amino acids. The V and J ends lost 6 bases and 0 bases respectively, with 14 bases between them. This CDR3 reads CASRLTTDMNTEAFF. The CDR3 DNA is TGTGCCAGCAGACTAACGACAGATATGAACACTGAAGCTTTCTTT.

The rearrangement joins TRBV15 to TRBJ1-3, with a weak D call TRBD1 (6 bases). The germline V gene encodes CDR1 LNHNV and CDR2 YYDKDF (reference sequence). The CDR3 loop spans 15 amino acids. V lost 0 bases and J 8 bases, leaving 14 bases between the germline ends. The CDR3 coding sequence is TGTGCCACCAGCAGAGATCCGGGGGGCCTGGACACCATATATTTT. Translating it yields CATSRDPGGLDTIYF.

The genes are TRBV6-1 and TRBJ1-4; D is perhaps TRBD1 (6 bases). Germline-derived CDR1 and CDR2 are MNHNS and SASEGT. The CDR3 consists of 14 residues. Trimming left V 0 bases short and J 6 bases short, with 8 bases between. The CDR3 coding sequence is TGTGCCAGCAGTGAAGCGCACAGGGATGAAAAACTGTTTTTT. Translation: CASSEAHRDEKLFF.

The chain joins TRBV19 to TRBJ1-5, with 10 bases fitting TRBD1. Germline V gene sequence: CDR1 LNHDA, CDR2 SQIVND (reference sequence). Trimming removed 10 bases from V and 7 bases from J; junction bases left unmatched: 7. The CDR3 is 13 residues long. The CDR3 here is CATSGQGNQPQHF. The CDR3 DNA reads TGTGCCACCTCGGGACAGGGGAACCAGCCCCAGCATTTT.

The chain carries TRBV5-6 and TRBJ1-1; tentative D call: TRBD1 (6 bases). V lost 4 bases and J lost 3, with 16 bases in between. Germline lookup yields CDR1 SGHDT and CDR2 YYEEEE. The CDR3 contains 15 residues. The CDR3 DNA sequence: TGTGCCAGCAGCCTCCGGCGGGCAGGGGACACTGAAGCTTTCTTT. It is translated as CASSLRRAGDTEAFF.

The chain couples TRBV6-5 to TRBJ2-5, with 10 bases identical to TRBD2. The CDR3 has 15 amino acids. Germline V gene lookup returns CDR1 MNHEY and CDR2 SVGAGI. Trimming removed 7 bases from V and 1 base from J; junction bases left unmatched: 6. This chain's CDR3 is CASTDSGGPQETQYF. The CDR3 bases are TGTGCCAGCACAGATAGCGGGGGGCCCCAAGAGACCCAGTACTTC.

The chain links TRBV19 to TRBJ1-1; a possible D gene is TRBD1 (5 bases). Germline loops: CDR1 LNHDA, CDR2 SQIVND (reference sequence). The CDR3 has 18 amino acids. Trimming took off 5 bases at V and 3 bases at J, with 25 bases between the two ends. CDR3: CASSAWGRGRGTDTEAFF. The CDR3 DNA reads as TGTGCCAGTAGTGCTTGGGGCCGTGGAAGGGGCACCGACACTGAAGCTTTCTTT.